These 16 T cell receptor beta chains originate from one sample sequenced in a study of blood T cell repertoires in COVID-19. TCRdb keeps only in-frame clones here, not all; method: immunoSEQ multiplex PCR. The profile shows about 170,000 clones, approximately 85% of them singletons. Sample: peripheral blood. These receptors came from a man between 60 and 75 years old who had recovered from COVID-19.

The J gene is TRBJ1-4, the V gene TRBV19, with 7 bases aligning to TRBD1. V shed 10 bases and J 8 bases; nucleotides not matched to a gene: 13. The CDR3 extends over 14 amino acids. Germline V gives CDR1 LNHDA, CDR2 SQIVND (reference sequence). DNA of the CDR3: TGTGCCACGAACCCAGGGGGAATTGTGGAAAAACTGTTTTTT. It translates to CATNPGGIVEKLFF.

The chain is built from TRBV7-3 and TRBJ2-2; D is possibly TRBD2 (6 bases). Trimming took off 2 bases at V and 5 bases at J, with 9 bases between the two ends. Germline V gene data show CDR1 as SGHTA and CDR2 as FQGTGA. CDR3 length: 14 residues. For the CDR3, the DNA is TGTGCCAGCAGCTTACAGGCGGGAACCGGGGAGCTGTTTTTT. It encodes CASSLQAGTGELFF.

The chain employs TRBV23-1 and TRBJ1-3; maybe TRBD1 (5 bases). TRBV23-1 is annotated as an ORF whose role is uncertain. The CDR3 covers 16 residues. Trimming stripped 4 bases from V and 0 bases from J, with 13 bases between. The CDR3 DNA reads TGCGCCAGCAGTCGGGCGGGACTGCTCTCTGGAAACACCATATATTTT. Protein sequence: CASSRAGLLSGNTIYF.

The chain carries TRBV19 and TRBJ1-2; 7 bases map to TRBD1. Germline V lookup: CDR1 LNHDA, CDR2 SQIVND (reference sequence). The CDR3 loop spans 14 amino acids. Trimming at V came to 3 bases and at J to 6 bases, leaving 7 bases not matched to a gene. CDR3 DNA: TGTGCCAGTAGTATCTCAGGGGGGAGGAATGGCTACACCTTC. Its translation is CASSISGGRNGYTF.

The chain combines TRBV3-1 (or the pseudogene TRBV3-2) with TRBJ1-2, with TRBD1 matching over 7 bases. This CDR3 region has 13 residues. Germline assignment: CDR1 LGHDT and CDR2 YNNKEL (reference sequence). After removal of 1 base from V and 10 bases from J, the junction contained 6 bases not matched to a gene. DNA of the CDR3: TGTGCCAGCAGCCAAGGAGCCCAGGGGGACTACACCTTC. This gives the protein CASSQGAQGDYTF.

V and J are TRBV4-1 and TRBJ1-2, with TRBD1 matching over 9 bases. The CDR3 runs 15 residues. J lost 6 bases, V lost 2 bases, and 7 bases had no gene match. Germline V gene data show CDR1 as MGHRA and CDR2 as YSYEKL. CDR3 sequence reads: CASSQNTGGLNGYTF. CDR3 coding DNA: TGCGCCAGCAGCCAAAATACAGGGGGCTTGAATGGCTACACCTTC.

This chain uses TRBV5-1 with TRBJ1-1, with 7 nucleotides matching TRBD1. Looked up from germline, CDR1 is SGHRS and CDR2 is YFSETQ. The CDR3 extends over 15 amino acids. With 4 bases clipped from V and 4 bases from J, the junction kept 10 bases outside the gene matches. CDR3 sequence (DNA): TGCGCCAGCAGCATCCGACAGGGCTCAGGCACTGAAGCTTTCTTT. Protein product: CASSIRQGSGTEAFF.

The V gene is TRBV12-3 or TRBV12-4, the J gene TRBJ2-1, with 8 bases matching TRBD2. The length of the CDR3 is 12 residues. V dropped 3 bases and J dropped 8; count of bases not matched to a gene: 0. The CDR3 DNA reads TGTGCCAGCAGTTTCGGGGGGGATGAGCAGTTCTTC. Protein: CASSFGGDEQFF.

The rearrangement uses TRBV6-1 and TRBJ2-7; 7 bases map to TRBD1. The junction had 13 bases not matched to a gene; V was cut back by 0 bases and J by 2 bases. The germline V gene encodes CDR1 MNHNS and CDR2 SASEGT. CDR3 length equals 18 residues. CDR3 DNA sequence: TGTGCCAGCAGTGAAGCGCTTCCGGGACAGTATCAAACCTACGAGCAGTACTTC. Amino acids: CASSEALPGQYQTYEQYF.

This sequence joins TRBV6-2 or TRBV6-3 and TRBJ2-7, with D possibly matching TRBD1 (5 bases). Germline CDR1 is MNHEY and CDR2 is SVGEGT. The CDR3 has 14 amino acids. The ends were cut back, 7 bases at V and 6 bases at J, with 19 bases in the middle. The CDR3 DNA reads TGTGCCAGCATCCCTCTGAGGCAGGGTGGCGAGCAGTACTTC. Its protein is CASIPLRQGGEQYF.

This clone has just one count. The CDR3 reads CASRSGVPLSYNEQFF. The CDR3 DNA sequence: TGTGCCAGCAGGTCGGGGGTTCCGCTTTCCTACAATGAGCAGTTCTTC. The V and J genes are TRBV7-9 and TRBJ2-1; weak D call: TRBD2 (6 bases). CDR1 and CDR2 from the germline V gene are SEHNR and FQNEAQ (reference sequence). V lost 6 bases to trimming and J lost 1 base, with 16 bases between them. The CDR3 extends over 16 amino acids.

This rearrangement joins TRBV11-2 to TRBJ1-2, with a tentative D call TRBD1 (6 bases). Germline assignment: CDR1 SGHAT and CDR2 FQNNGV. The CDR3 is 15 amino acids. Trimming stripped 4 bases from V and 8 bases from J, with 20 bases between. The CDR3 nucleotides read TGTGCCAGCAGCTCTAGGGGGGGCGGCCCGAGGGGCTACACCTTC. Encoded protein: CASSSRGGGPRGYTF. Combining the CDR3 with reference TRBV11-2 and TRBJ1-2 gives the whole variable domain EAGVAQSPRYKIIEKRQSVAFWCNPISGHATLYWYQQILGQGPKLLIQFQNNGVVDDSQLPKDRFSAERLKGVDSTLKIQPAKLEDSAVYLCASSSRGGGPRGYTFGSGTRLTVV.

The table lists this clone with a count of one. V gene TRBV19 combines with J gene TRBJ2-1; 8 nucleotides match TRBD2. The CDR3 is 15 residues long. Germline CDR1 and CDR2: LNHDA and SQIVND (reference sequence). J was trimmed by 4 bases and V by 6 bases; bases with no gene match: 8. CDR3 coding DNA: TGTGCCAGTAGGCCGGGTAGCGGGGATTACAATGAGCAGTTCTTC. Translating it yields CASRPGSGDYNEQFF. Looking up the rest from reference TRBV19 and TRBJ2-1 gives the full variable domain: DGGITQSPKYLFRKEGQNVTLSCEQNLNHDAMYWYRQDPGQGLRLIYYSQIVNDFQKGDIAEGYSVSREKKESFPLTVTSAQKNPTAFYLCASRPGSGDYNEQFFGPGTRLTVL.

The chain is built from TRBV5-1 and TRBJ2-1; 10 positions match TRBD1. Germline loops: CDR1 SGHRS, CDR2 YFSETQ. Unmatched junction bases numbered 5, after V lost 4 bases and J lost 7 bases. The CDR3 sequence is 14 residues long. CDR3 coding DNA: TGCGCCAGCAGCAAATTGGGACAGGGGAATGAGCAGTTCTTC. Protein product: CASSKLGQGNEQFF.

The chain is built from TRBV6-8 and TRBJ2-1; TRBD2 matches at 13 bases. The germline gives CDR1 MNHGY, CDR2 SAAAGT. V lost 6 bases to trimming and J lost 9 bases; unmatched junction nucleotides: 8. The CDR3 covers 15 residues. CDR3 residues: CASRPLAGGRGEQFF. The CDR3 DNA is TGTGCCAGCAGGCCACTAGCGGGGGGGCGCGGTGAGCAGTTCTTC.

J is TRBJ1-3 and V is TRBV6-6, with D perhaps TRBD1 (6 bases). With 5 bases removed from V and 5 bases from J, the gap between germline ends came to 10 bases. Per the germline V gene, CDR1 is MNHNY and CDR2 is SVGAGI (reference sequence). The CDR3 contains 13 residues. The CDR3 spells CASSHGTRNTIYF. In nucleotides, the CDR3 is TGTGCCAGCAGTCACGGGACAAGAAACACCATATATTTT.